Presented here are 10 T cell receptor beta chains from one specimen sequenced in a study of vaccination effects on CD4 cells after COVID-19. These receptors have no known antigen. Antigen-specific CD4+ T cells were first expanded with viral peptide pools by the ViraFEST assay and only then sequenced. CD4+ T cell isolation took place after 10 days of culture. Nucleocapsid antibodies were negative in the vaccine recipients, who had never had SARS-CoV-2 infection. Libraries were prepared by immunoSEQ multiplex PCR; TCRdb keeps only in-frame clonotypes and omits some of them. The sample records fewer than 65,000 clones, approximately 75% being singletons. The material was CD4+ T cells from PBMCs cultured with HCoV-OC43 spike peptides, obtained before COVID-19 vaccination. As to subset: HCoV-OC43 spike overlapping peptide pool stimulation. The receptors stem from a human donor who received a COVID-19 vaccine.

The chain couples TRBV6-5 to TRBJ2-7; 10 bases are a match to TRBD2. The V gene end was trimmed by 2 bases and the J gene end by 2 bases; junction bases not matched to a gene: 0. The CDR3 loop spans 14 amino acids. Germline V CDR1 and CDR2: MNHEY, SVGAGI. The CDR3 is CASSYTSGAYEQYV. Written as DNA, the CDR3 is TGTGCCAGCAGTTACACTAGCGGGGCCTACGAGCAGTACGTC.

This sequence joins TRBV5-6 and TRBJ1-2; D is undetermined. V was pared by 3 bases and J by 0 bases, with 9 bases between. The CDR3 totals 14 residues. Germline values: CDR1 SGHDT, CDR2 YYEEEE. The CDR3 DNA reads TGTGCCAGCAGCTCACGGGCGCCTAACTATGGCTACACCTTC. Residues: CASSSRAPNYGYTF.

V usage is TRBV5-1 and J usage is TRBJ2-5; 7 bases map to TRBD2. There are 16 residues in the CDR3. The V gene's germline CDR1 is SGHRS and CDR2 YFSETQ. With V trimmed by 0 bases and J by 0 bases, 5 bases remained unmatched. CDR3 nucleotide sequence: TGCGCCAGCAGCTTGGAGGGGCGGGGGTACCAAGAGACCCAGTACTTC. This codes for CASSLEGRGYQETQYF.

This chain links TRBV6-6 with TRBJ1-2; possible D gene TRBD1, 6 bases. The germline V gene has CDR1 MNHNY and CDR2 SVGAGI (reference sequence). The CDR3 extends over 16 amino acids. V was shortened by 2 bases and J by 1 base, with 14 bases between the two germline ends. The CDR3 reads CASSYVGTPVNYGYTF. The CDR3 nucleotides are TGTGCCAGCAGTTACGTGGGGACACCCGTTAACTATGGCTACACCTTC.

The chain recombines TRBV5-1 with TRBJ2-5; 7 bases agree with TRBD2. Germline V gene data show CDR1 as SGHRS and CDR2 as YFSETQ. The junction had 2 bases not matched to a gene; V was cut back by 4 bases and J by 2 bases. The CDR3 is 13 residues long. The CDR3 DNA follows: TGCGCCAGCAGCGGGGGGGTGCAAGAGACCCAGTACTTC. Amino acids: CASSGGVQETQYF.

J is TRBJ1-5 and V is TRBV15, with D uncertain. CDR3 length: 15 amino acids. V was clipped by 0 bases and J by 4 bases, with 10 bases between them. Germline V gene data show CDR1 as LNHNV and CDR2 as YYDKDF (reference sequence). The CDR3 sequence is CATSREKRENQPQHF. The DNA of the CDR3 is TGTGCCACCAGCAGAGAAAAGAGGGAGAATCAGCCCCAGCATTTT.

V usage is TRBV30 and J usage is TRBJ1-4; TRBD1 is a possible D gene (6 bases). The CDR3 sequence is 12 residues long. CDR1 GTSNPN and CDR2 SVGIG come from the germline V gene (reference sequence). Trimming stripped 1 base from V and 8 bases from J, with 8 bases between. The CDR3: CAWSATGEKLFF. DNA for the CDR3: TGTGCCTGGAGTGCGACAGGCGAAAAACTGTTTTTT.

The J gene is TRBJ2-5, the V gene TRBV7-2; the match to TRBD1 covers 7 bases. Germline CDR1 reads SGHTA; CDR2 reads FQGNSA. V was pared by 1 base and J by 2 bases, with 4 bases of the junction left unmatched. The CDR3 loop spans 15 amino acids. The DNA for the CDR3 is TGTGCCAGCAGCTTAGTATCCAGGGGGCAAGAGACCCAGTACTTC. Encoded protein: CASSLVSRGQETQYF.

The rearrangement links TRBV5-1 to TRBJ2-1; D remains unclear. V shed 0 bases and J shed 0 bases, with 7 bases lying between them. The CDR3 extends over 15 amino acids. CDR1 and CDR2 from the germline V gene are SGHRS and YFSETQ. CDR3 DNA sequence: TGCGCCAGCAGCTTGGCGGACGACTCCTACAATGAGCAGTTCTTC. This encodes CASSLADDSYNEQFF.

The table lists this clone with a few counts. This chain links TRBV5-8 with TRBJ1-1; D is perhaps TRBD1 (5 bases). This CDR3 comprises 16 residues. Germline values: CDR1 SGHTS, CDR2 YDEGEE. V shed 7 bases and J shed 5 bases, with 24 bases lying between them. The CDR3 here is CASPTTYKMGETEAFF. Written as DNA, the CDR3 is TGTGCCAGCCCCACAACCTATAAAATGGGGGAAACTGAAGCTTTCTTT.